The 13 T cell receptor beta chains below come from one sample, sequenced in a study of control samples from healthy donors and cancer patients. Sequencing used immunoSEQ multiplex PCR; TCRdb keeps in-frame clones, though not all of them. The sample carries about 55,000 clones, approximately 86% recorded once. Sequenced material: blood. These receptors all come from a man aged 50-59 years in good health.

The chain couples TRBV25-1 to TRBJ1-6; weak D call: TRBD1 (5 bases). The CDR3 is 18 residues long. Germline values: CDR1 MGHDK, CDR2 SYGVNS. Trimming removed 5 bases from V and 3 bases from J, with 20 bases in between. The CDR3 sequence is CASSTNGGTILYNSPLHF. CDR3 DNA sequence: TGTGCCAGCAGTACTAATGGTGGGACCATCCTCTATAATTCACCCCTCCACTTT. Supplemented by reference TRBV25-1 and TRBJ1-6, the full variable domain reads EADIYQTPRYLVIGTGKKITLECSQTMGHDKMYWYQQDPGMELHLIHYSYGVNSTEKGDLSSESTVSRIRTEHFPLTLESARPSHTSQYLCASSTNGGTILYNSPLHFGNGTRLTVT.

The chain employs TRBV29-1 and TRBJ1-1; a weak D match, TRBD1 (5 bases). CDR3 size: 13 residues. Germline lookup yields CDR1 SQVTM and CDR2 ANQGSEA. V was pared by 4 bases and J by 1 base, with 10 bases between. Here the CDR3 reads CSVGQGGNTEAFF. The CDR3 nucleotides read TGCAGCGTTGGCCAGGGAGGGAACACTGAAGCTTTCTTT.

The chain is built from TRBV19 and TRBJ2-1; 11 bases agree with TRBD2. J lost 9 bases, V lost 1 base, and 11 bases had no gene match. In germline, CDR1 is LNHDA, CDR2 SQIVND (reference sequence). The CDR3 is made up of 17 amino acids. CDR3 protein: CASSIALGLAERGEQFF. The CDR3 nucleotides are TGTGCCAGTAGTATAGCCCTGGGACTAGCGGAGAGGGGTGAGCAGTTCTTC.

The CDR3 is CATSDLRGQGGTEAFF. In DNA form, the CDR3 reads TGTGCCACCAGTGATTTGCGTGGACAGGGAGGTACTGAAGCTTTCTTT. V and J are TRBV24-1 and TRBJ1-1; 8 bases are shared with TRBD1. This CDR3 spans 16 amino acids. Germline loops: CDR1 KGHDR, CDR2 SFDVKD. After removal of 0 bases from V and 5 bases from J, the junction contained 7 bases not matched to a gene.

The V call is TRBV5-1, the J call TRBJ2-1; D is possibly TRBD1 or TRBD2 (5 bases each). With 4 bases removed from V and 0 bases from J, the gap between germline ends came to 11 bases. Germline CDR1 reads SGHRS; CDR2 reads YFSETQ. The CDR3 has 15 residues. The DNA for the CDR3 is TGCGCCAGCAGCCCGGACGGGACCTCCTACAATGAGCAGTTCTTC. Translated: CASSPDGTSYNEQFF.

V and J are TRBV29-1 and TRBJ1-2, with TRBD1 matching over 7 bases. The CDR3 is 14 amino acids. CDR1 is SQVTM and CDR2 is ANQGSEA in the germline V gene. V lost 5 bases and J lost 4; bases outside the gene matches: 10. The DNA for the CDR3 is TGCAGCGTTCCTCCTAGACAGGGCGGCTATGGCTACACCTTC. It is translated as CSVPPRQGGYGYTF.

J is TRBJ2-5 and V is TRBV19; tentatively, D is TRBD2 (7 bases). Germline V gene sequence: CDR1 LNHDA, CDR2 SQIVND (reference sequence). The V end lost 7 bases, the J end lost 5 bases, and 14 bases lay between the germline ends. CDR3 length equals 13 residues. CDR3 bases: TGTGCCAGTACCCCGGGGAGGGGGGAGACCCAGTACTTC. This codes for CASTPGRGETQYF. The full variable domain, its missing parts supplied by reference TRBV19 and TRBJ2-5, is DGGITQSPKYLFRKEGQNVTLSCEQNLNHDAMYWYRQDPGQGLRLIYYSQIVNDFQKGDIAEGYSVSREKKESFPLTVTSAQKNPTAFYLCASTPGRGETQYFGPGTRLLVL.

In this sample, this clone turned up a few times. The chain links TRBV28 to TRBJ2-1; D remains ambiguous. This CDR3 region has 11 residues. With 8 bases removed from V and 3 bases from J, the gap between germline ends came to 5 bases. Germline V CDR1 and CDR2: MDHEN, SYDVKM. CDR3 in DNA: TGTGCCAGCCGTAGCTACAATGAGCAGTTCTTC. Its translation: CASRSYNEQFF.

The chain joins TRBV7-3 to TRBJ2-7; TRBD1 aligns across 11 bases. The CDR3 totals 13 residues. With V trimmed by 4 bases and J by 5 bases, 1 base remained unmatched. Germline loops: CDR1 SGHTA, CDR2 FQGTGA. The DNA of the CDR3 is TGTGCCAGCAGCTGGACAGGGGGCAACGAGCAGTACTTC. Translating it yields CASSWTGGNEQYF.

The J gene is TRBJ1-3, the V gene TRBV6-5; D possibly corresponds to TRBD1 (6 bases). Germline CDR1 reads MNHEY; CDR2 reads SVGAGI. Trimming shortened V by 8 bases and J by 4 bases, and 15 bases separated the two germline ends. The CDR3 runs to 14 residues. CDR3 amino acids: CASGSAQGGNTIYF. The CDR3 nucleotides are TGTGCCAGCGGGTCGGCTCAGGGGGGAAACACCATATATTTT.

This chain uses TRBV3-1 (or the pseudogene TRBV3-2) with TRBJ2-2; D possibly corresponds to TRBD2 (6 bases). Germline V gives CDR1 LGHDT, CDR2 YNNKEL (reference sequence). V lost 0 bases to trimming and J lost 2 bases, with 13 bases between them. This CDR3 is 17 amino acids long. CDR3 DNA sequence: TGTGCCAGCAGCCAAGATAGGGCTAGCGTTAACACCGGGGAGCTGTTTTTT. This sequence encodes CASSQDRASVNTGELFF.

The rearrangement uses TRBV7-3 and TRBJ1-2, with 7 positions matching TRBD1. CDR3 length: 15 amino acids. In germline, CDR1 is SGHTA, CDR2 FQGTGA. V lost 5 bases and J lost 8; bases outside the gene matches: 14. The CDR3 protein is CASSPGGTASSGYTF. As DNA, the CDR3 is TGTGCCAGCAGCCCCGGTGGGACAGCCTCCTCCGGCTACACCTTC.

The chain employs TRBV6-5 and TRBJ1-1; perhaps TRBD1 as D (6 bases). Per germline, CDR1 MNHEY and CDR2 SVGAGI. The CDR3 runs to 14 residues. Trimming pared 5 bases from V and 0 bases from J, leaving 10 bases between. The CDR3 DNA reads as TGTGCCAGCAGTCCCGGGGGGCTGAACACTGAAGCTTTCTTT. Protein sequence: CASSPGGLNTEAFF.